This record covers a single T cell receptor beta chain. The target antigen is unknown. This sample was taken from a study of CD8 T cells in Susac syndrome. General study results and limits: CD8+ clonal expansion in Susac was maximal in TEMRA cells and in active patients.

Germline assignment: CDR1 MNHEY and CDR2 SVGEGT. This CDR3 contains 13 residues. The V gene lost 6 bases and the J gene lost 0 bases, with 8 bases spanning the gap. About 0.5 to 1 ug RNA was reverse transcribed with random hexamers. A single record per CDR3 protein comes from TCRdb applying MiXCR to the immunoSEQ multiplex PCR reads. The table includes fewer than 95,000 distinct CDR3 sequences, roughly 96% detected once. The source is a human donor with Susac syndrome. The sequenced material came from CD8+ T cells from PBMCs. The chain has TRBV6-2 or TRBV6-3 and TRBJ2-5; tentative D call: TRBD2 (6 bases). The CDR3 sequence: CASRTSYQETQYF. CDR3 bases: TGTGCCAGCAGAACTAGCTACCAAGAGACCCAGTACTTC.